The clone carrying this TCR beta chain has only a few counts. This entry is derived from a study of blood T cell repertoires in COVID-19. About the research overall: From the United States, Italy and Spain came samples of acute and convalescent COVID-19. T cells, B-cell-depleted T cells, or PBMCs provided the cDNA or gDNA that served as material.

The CDR3 contains 16 residues. Per germline, CDR1 LNHDA and CDR2 SQIVND (reference sequence). Trimming removed 5 bases from V and 3 bases from J, with 17 bases in between. Study processing details: Amplification of reference gene primers was used by the study to estimate nucleated cell counts. Some clones are missing from TCRdb's copy, which holds only in-frame ones; the method was immunoSEQ multiplex PCR. V and J calls and clone size follow that table, whereas D and trimming were derived from the DNA. Of more than 65,000 clones in the sample, 85% were seen once. This chain links TRBV19 with TRBJ1-5; no definite D call. The TCR originated in a man of 80 years or more with acute or convalescent COVID-19. Material for sequencing was peripheral blood. Here the CDR3 reads CASSPMAGRPNQPQHF. DNA of the CDR3: TGTGCCAGTAGTCCAATGGCGGGCAGACCCAATCAGCCCCAGCATTTT.